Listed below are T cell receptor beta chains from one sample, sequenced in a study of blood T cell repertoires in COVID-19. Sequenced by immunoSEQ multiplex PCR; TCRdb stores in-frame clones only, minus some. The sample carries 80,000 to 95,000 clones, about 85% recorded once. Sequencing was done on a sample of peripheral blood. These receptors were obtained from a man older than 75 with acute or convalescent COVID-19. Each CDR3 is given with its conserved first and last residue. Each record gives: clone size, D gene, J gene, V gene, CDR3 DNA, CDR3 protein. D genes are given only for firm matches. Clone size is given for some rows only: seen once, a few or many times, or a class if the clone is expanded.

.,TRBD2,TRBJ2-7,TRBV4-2,TGTGCCAGCAGCCCGACTAGCGGCCTGACCTACGAGCAGTACTTC,CASSPTSGLTYEQYF
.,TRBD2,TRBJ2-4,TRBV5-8,TGTGCCAGCAGCTTGGGGGCTAGCGGCAAAAACATTCAGTACTTC,CASSLGASGKNIQYF
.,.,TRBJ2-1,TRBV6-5,TGTGCCACCTCTTTGGGCTACTCCTCCTACAATGAGCAGTTCTTC,CATSLGYSSYNEQFF
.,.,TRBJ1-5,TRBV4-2,TGTGCCAGCAGCCTTAGCGGAGATCAGCCCCAGCATTTT,CASSLSGDQPQHF
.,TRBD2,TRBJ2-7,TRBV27,TGTGCCAGCAGTTTACGGGGGAGGGCCCCCGAGCAGTACTTC,CASSLRGRAPEQYF
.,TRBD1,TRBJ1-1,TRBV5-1,TGCGCCAGCAGCTTGGGACAGGGCTACACTGAAGCTTTCTTT,CASSLGQGYTEAFF
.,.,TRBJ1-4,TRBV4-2,TGTGCCAGCAGCCAAGAGGAGGGATTCTCAACTAATGAAAAACTGTTTTTT,CASSQEEGFSTNEKLFF
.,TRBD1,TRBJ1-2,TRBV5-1,TGCGCCAGCAGCACGGACAGGGGGTGGGATGGCTACACCTTC,CASSTDRGWDGYTF
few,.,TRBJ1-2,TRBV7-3,TGTGCCAGCAGCTTAACGTTCGGGGCAGGGGATCGTTATGGCTACACCTTC,CASSLTFGAGDRYGYTF
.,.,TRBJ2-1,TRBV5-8,TGTGCCAGCAGCTTGACTAGACTAAATGAGCAGTTCTTC,CASSLTRLNEQFF
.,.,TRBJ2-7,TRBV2,TGTGCCAGGAGTCGCGGCACCACGTCCGAGCAGTACTTC,CARSRGTTSEQYF
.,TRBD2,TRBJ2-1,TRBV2,TGTGCCCTCTCGTGGGTAGCGGGAGGGAATGAGCAGTTCTTC,CALSWVAGGNEQFF
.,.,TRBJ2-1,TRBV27,TGTGCCAGCAGTTTATACAGGGCCTCCTACAATGAGCAGTTCTTC,CASSLYRASYNEQFF
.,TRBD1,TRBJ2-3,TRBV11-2,TGTGCCAGCAGCACCCTACGGGGACAGGGTCTCACAGATACGCAGTATTTT,CASSTLRGQGLTDTQYF
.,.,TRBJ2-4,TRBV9,TGTGCCAGCAGCCCCTCTCTAGCCAAAAACATTCAGTACTTC,CASSPSLAKNIQYF
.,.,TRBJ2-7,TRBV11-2,TGTGCCAGCAGCATGGGGACCCAGGGAGGCTACGAGCAGTACTTC,CASSMGTQGGYEQYF
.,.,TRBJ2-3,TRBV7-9,TGTGCCAGCAGCTCCCTTTCGGGAGTCAGCACAGATACGCAGTATTTT,CASSSLSGVSTDTQYF
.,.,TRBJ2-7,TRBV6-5,TGTGCCGGGGGGATTTTCTTCTACGAGCAGTACTTC,CAGGIFFYEQYF
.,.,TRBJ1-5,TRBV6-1,TGTGCCAGCAGTGAAGTGGGCGCATTTAGCAATCAGCCCCAGCATTTT,CASSEVGAFSNQPQHF
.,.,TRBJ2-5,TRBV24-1,TGTGCCACCAGTGATTCGTTAGCGTTTGAGGAGACCCAGTACTTC,CATSDSLAFEETQYF
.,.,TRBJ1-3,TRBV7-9,TGTGCCAGCAGCTCATCAGGGTTTGGAAACACCATATATTTT,CASSSSGFGNTIYF
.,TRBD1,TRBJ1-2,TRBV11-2,TGTGCCAGCAGCCCAACGGACAGGGCCCTCTATGGCTACACCTTC,CASSPTDRALYGYTF
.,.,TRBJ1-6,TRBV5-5,TGTGCCAGCAGCTTGAGACAGGTAGATTCACCCCTCCACTTT,CASSLRQVDSPLHF
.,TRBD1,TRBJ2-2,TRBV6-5,TGTGCCAGCAGTTACTCGAACAGGGGGGCGGGGGAGCTGTTTTTT,CASSYSNRGAGELFF
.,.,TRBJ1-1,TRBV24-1,TGTGCCACCAGTGAAGCAGGGCCGAGCACTGAAGCTTTCTTT,CATSEAGPSTEAFF
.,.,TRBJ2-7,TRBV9,TGTGCCAGCAGCCCCCGGGGGGCTACCTACGAGCAGTACTTC,CASSPRGATYEQYF
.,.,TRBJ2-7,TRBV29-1,TGCAGCGTTGAAAAGGGGTACGAGCAGTACTTC,CSVEKGYEQYF
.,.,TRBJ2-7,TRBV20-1,TGCAGTGCACAGGCCTACGAGCAGTACTTC,CSAQAYEQYF
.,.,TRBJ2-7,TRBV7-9,TGTGCCAGCAGCTTAGGGCAGGACTACGAGCAGTACTTC,CASSLGQDYEQYF
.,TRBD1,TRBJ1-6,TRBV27,TGTGCCAGCAGTGTCTCGACAGGGGGCTTCTCACCCCTCCACTTT,CASSVSTGGFSPLHF
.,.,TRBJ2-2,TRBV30,TGTGCCTGGAGTTTCGGGTACGCGAACACCGGGGAGCTGTTTTTT,CAWSFGYANTGELFF
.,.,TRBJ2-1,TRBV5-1,TGCGCCAGCAGCCCGAACCGGGACTCATCCTACAATGAGCAGTTCTTC,CASSPNRDSSYNEQFF
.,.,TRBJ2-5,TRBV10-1,TGCGCCAGCAGTGAGTCCACTAACAAAGAGACCCAGTACTTC,CASSESTNKETQYF
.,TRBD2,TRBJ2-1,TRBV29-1,TGCAGTCAGGGAGGGCCGGGTGAGCAGTTCTTC,CSQGGPGEQFF
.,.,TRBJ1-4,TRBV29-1,TGCAGCGTTCTCCCAGGAGGAGCAACTAATGAAAAACTGTTTTTT,CSVLPGGATNEKLFF
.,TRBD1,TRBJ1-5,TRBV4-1,TGCGCCAGCAGCGGGACAGGGGGCAATCAGCCCCAGCATTTT,CASSGTGGNQPQHF
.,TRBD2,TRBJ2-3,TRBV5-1,TGCGCCAGCAGCTCATCCGGGACTACCATGATGGATACGCAGTATTTT,CASSSSGTTMMDTQYF
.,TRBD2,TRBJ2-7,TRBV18,TGTGCCAGCTCAGCCTTTACTAGCGGGACCCGGTACGAGCAGTACTTC,CASSAFTSGTRYEQYF
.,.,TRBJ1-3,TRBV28,TGTGCCAGCAGTTGGGGACTTTTTGGAAACACCATATATTTT,CASSWGLFGNTIYF
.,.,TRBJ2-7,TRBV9,TGTGCCAGCAGCGTCTCGGGGAACTCCTACGAGCAGTACTTC,CASSVSGNSYEQYF
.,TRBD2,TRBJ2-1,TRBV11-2,TGTGCCAGCAGCTTAGATCTAAGGAGACTAGCTCCCTCCTACAATGAGCAGTTCTTC,CASSLDLRRLAPSYNEQFF
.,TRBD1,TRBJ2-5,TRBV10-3,TGTGCCATCAGGGGACAGGGGCTAGCGGAGACCCAGTACTTC,CAIRGQGLAETQYF
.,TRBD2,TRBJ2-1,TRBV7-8,TGTGCCAGCAGCTTTTCGGCGGGAGCGGGTGGTGAGCAGTTCTTC,CASSFSAGAGGEQFF
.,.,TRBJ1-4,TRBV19,TGTGCCAGTAATTCGGTGGGTAAACAGGACTACGGAGTTGCAACTAATGAAAAACTGTTTTTT,CASNSVGKQDYGVATNEKLFF
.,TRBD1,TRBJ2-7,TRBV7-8,TGTGCCAGCAGCTTAGGTGTGGGACAGGGAGACTGGTACGAGCAGTACTTC,CASSLGVGQGDWYEQYF
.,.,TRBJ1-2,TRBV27,TGTGCCAGCAGGGGCCACGGGGGCTATGGCTACACCTTC,CASRGHGGYGYTF
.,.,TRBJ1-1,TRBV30,TGTGCCTGGACAAGGTCGGAGCGGGGAGCTTTCTTT,CAWTRSERGAFF
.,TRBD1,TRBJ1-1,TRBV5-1,TGCGCCAGCAGCTACTCCCCGCAGGGGGCAGGCACTGAAGCTTTCTTT,CASSYSPQGAGTEAFF
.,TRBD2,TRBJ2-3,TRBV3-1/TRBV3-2,TGTGCCAGCAGCAAATCTAGACTAGCGGGAGGAGATACGCAGTATTTT,CASSKSRLAGGDTQYF
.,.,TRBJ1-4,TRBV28,TGTGCCAGCAGTCCATATACAGGTTTCAGCCAGTCCAATGAAAAACTGTTTTTT,CASSPYTGFSQSNEKLFF
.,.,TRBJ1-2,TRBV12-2,TGTGCAAGTCGCCATCCGGGACAGGGTTTAGCGACCTCAGGTAAGGCGGTCGGAAACTATGGCTACACCTTC,CASRHPGQGLATSGKAVGNYGYTF
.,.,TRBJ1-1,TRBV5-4,TGTGCCAGCAGCTTGGCGGGGGGTCGGACTGAAGCTTTCTTT,CASSLAGGRTEAFF
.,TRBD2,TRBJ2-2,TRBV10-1,TGCGCCAGCAGTGAGCGTAGCGGGAGAGGCACCGGGGAGCTGTTTTTT,CASSERSGRGTGELFF
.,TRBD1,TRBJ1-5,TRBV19,TGTGCCAGTAGAGGACAGGGCTTCAATCAGCCCCAGCATTTT,CASRGQGFNQPQHF
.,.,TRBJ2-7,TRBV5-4,TGTGCCAGCAGCTTGATAGGGAGTAAGTACGAGCAGTACTTC,CASSLIGSKYEQYF
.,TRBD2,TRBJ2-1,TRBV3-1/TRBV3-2,TGTGCCAGCAGCCAAGGGGCAGGACTAGCGGGAGGGAACAATGAGCAGTTCTTC,CASSQGAGLAGGNNEQFF
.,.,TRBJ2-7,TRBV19,TGTGCCAGTAGTTCCCTCTCCTACGAGCAGTACTTC,CASSSLSYEQYF
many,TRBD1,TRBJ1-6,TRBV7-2,TGTGCCAGCAGCATCAGGGGGCAAAATTCACCCCTCCACTTT,CASSIRGQNSPLHF
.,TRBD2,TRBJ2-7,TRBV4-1,TGCGCCAGCAGCCAAGAACTAGCGGGAGTGACCTACGAGCAGTACTTC,CASSQELAGVTYEQYF
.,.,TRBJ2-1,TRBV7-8,TGTGCCAGCAGCCCCCTTAGGCCCGCGGTAGGCAATGAGCAGTTCTTC,CASSPLRPAVGNEQFF